This note documents a single TCR beta chain sequence. The source of the sample is a study of T cell changes during pregnancy in multiple sclerosis. This CDR3 comprises 12 residues. V was pared by 8 bases and J by 1 base, with 5 bases between. The germline V gene has CDR1 KGHSH and CDR2 LQKENI. The table came from immunoSEQ multiplex PCR; TCRdb's copy has only in-frame clones and leaves some out. The repertoire holds approximately 40,000 clones, 80% to 95% seen once, with roughly 0.7% in the top ten. This rearrangement joins TRBV18 to TRBJ2-2; no clear D gene. This TCR derives from a female donor with multiple sclerosis, enrolled in a pregnancy study. The specimen comprised CD4+ T cells from peripheral blood mononuclear cells, sampled before pregnancy. CDR3 loop: CASRLNTGELFF. Written as DNA, the CDR3 is TGTGCCAGCCGTCTGAACACCGGGGAGCTGTTTTTT.